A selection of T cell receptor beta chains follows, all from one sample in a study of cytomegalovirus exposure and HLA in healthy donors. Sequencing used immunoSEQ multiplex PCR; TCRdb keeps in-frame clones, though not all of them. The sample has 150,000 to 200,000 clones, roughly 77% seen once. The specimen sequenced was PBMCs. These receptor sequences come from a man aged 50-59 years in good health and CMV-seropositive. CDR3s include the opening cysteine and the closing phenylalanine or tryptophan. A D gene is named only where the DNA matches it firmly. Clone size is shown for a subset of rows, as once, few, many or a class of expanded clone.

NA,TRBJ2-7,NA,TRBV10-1,TGCGCCAGCAGTGAGCCCGAGGAGAGAGCCTACGAGCAGTACTTC,CASSEPEERAYEQYF
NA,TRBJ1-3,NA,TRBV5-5,TGTGCCAGCAGCTTGGGACAGTTCTCTGGAAACACCATATATTTT,CASSLGQFSGNTIYF
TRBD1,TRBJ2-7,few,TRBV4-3,TGCGCCAGCAGCCAAGAAGGGGGACAGCCCCAGTACGAGCAGTACTTC,CASSQEGGQPQYEQYF
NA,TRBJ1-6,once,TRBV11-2,TGTGCCAGCAGCTTCAGGGTTAATTCACCCCTCCACTTT,CASSFRVNSPLHF
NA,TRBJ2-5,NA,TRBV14,TGTGCCAGCAGCCAAGTGGCTGAGACCCAGTACTTC,CASSQVAETQYF
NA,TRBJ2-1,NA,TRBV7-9,TGTGCCAGCAGGCGGACGACGGGGTACAATGAGCAGTTCTTC,CASRRTTGYNEQFF
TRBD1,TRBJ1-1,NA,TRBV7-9,TGTGCCAGCAGCTTAGTAGGGAACAGGGGGCAAACTGAAGCTTTCTTT,CASSLVGNRGQTEAFF
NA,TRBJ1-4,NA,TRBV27,TGTGCCAGCAGAAGTACAAATGAAAAACTGTTTTTT,CASRSTNEKLFF
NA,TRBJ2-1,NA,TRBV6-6,TGTGCCAGCAGCCACAGGGTCATAGACAATGAGCAGTTCTTC,CASSHRVIDNEQFF
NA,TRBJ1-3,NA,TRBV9,TGTGCCAGCAGCGTAGCTACTAAGGGACACCCCGGAGACTCTGGAAACACCATATATTTT,CASSVATKGHPGDSGNTIYF
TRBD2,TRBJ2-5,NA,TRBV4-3,TGCGCCAGCAGCCCGGGGGCTAGCGGGGCCTCGGAAGAGACCCAGTACTTC,CASSPGASGASEETQYF
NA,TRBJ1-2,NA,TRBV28,TGTGCCAGCAGTTTAGTCAGAAATTATGGCTACACCTTC,CASSLVRNYGYTF
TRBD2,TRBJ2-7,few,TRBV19,TGTGCCAGTAGTATAAAGGGCCTGGCGGGGGGCTTCTCATCCTCCTACGAGCAGTACTTC,CASSIKGLAGGFSSSYEQYF
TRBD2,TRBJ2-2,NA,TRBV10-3,TGTGCCATCAGTGAAGCTAGCGGTGGGAACACCGGGGAGCTGTTTTTT,CAISEASGGNTGELFF
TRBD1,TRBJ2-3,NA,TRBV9,TGTGCCAGCAGCGTATCGGGACAGAACACAGATACGCAGTATTTT,CASSVSGQNTDTQYF
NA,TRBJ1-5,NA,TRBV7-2,TGTGCCAGCAGCATACAGGGTAATCAGCCCCAGCATTTT,CASSIQGNQPQHF
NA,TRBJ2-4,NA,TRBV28,TGTGCCAGCAGTTTATTCGCGGGGCTTCAGTACTTC,CASSLFAGLQYF
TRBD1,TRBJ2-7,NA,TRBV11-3,TGTGCCAGCAGCTTCGGACAGGGCCCCTACGAGCAGTACTTC,CASSFGQGPYEQYF
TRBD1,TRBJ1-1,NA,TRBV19,TGTGCCAGTAGTATTGGACAGGGGGCTTGGACTGAAGCTTTCTTT,CASSIGQGAWTEAFF
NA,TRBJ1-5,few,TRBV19,TGTGCCAGTAGTAGGGGGGACTTCAATCAGCCCCAGCATTTT,CASSRGDFNQPQHF
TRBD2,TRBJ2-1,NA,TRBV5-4,TGTGCCAGCAGCTTGGGAGGTAGCGGGGCTGCCTACAATGAGCAGTTCTTC,CASSLGGSGAAYNEQFF
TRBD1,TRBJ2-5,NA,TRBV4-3,TGCGCCAGCAGCCAAGATCGTAGGACCCGGGACAGGGATTTGTGGGGGGAGACCCAGTACTTC,CASSQDRRTRDRDLWGETQYF
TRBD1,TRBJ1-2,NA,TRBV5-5,TGTGCCAGCAGCTCGTTAACCGGGACAGGGACGGATGGCTACACCTTC,CASSSLTGTGTDGYTF
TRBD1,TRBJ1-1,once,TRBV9,TGTGCCAGCAGCGAGATGCCGGGACAGGGGGCAAGGACTGAAGCTTTCTTT,CASSEMPGQGARTEAFF